The sequence of this TCR beta chain was determined in a study of cytomegalovirus exposure and HLA in healthy donors. Whole-study findings and limits: For most TCR beta V segments, an earlier analysis put the productive rate at about 90% or about 30% of the time.

Comments on this clone: Antigen unknown.

J gave up 4 bases and V 1 base, and 0 bases lay outside the gene matches. Germline V gene lookup returns CDR1 LNHDA and CDR2 SQIVND (reference sequence). This CDR3 region has 15 residues. PCR involved 60 Vbeta and 13 Jbeta primers. This table comes from immunoSEQ multiplex PCR, and its TCRdb copy is limited to in-frame clones, with some not included. This sample carries fewer than 200,000 clones, 80% to 90% of them seen once, and the ten largest clones take about 0.77%. The source material was PBMCs. The chain combines TRBV19 with TRBJ2-2; 10 bases agree with TRBD1. The receptor was isolated from a woman between 18 and 29 years old in good health and CMV-seronegative. CDR3 residues: CASSIGTGGTGELFF. Here the CDR3 DNA reads TGTGCCAGTAGTATAGGGACAGGGGGCACCGGGGAGCTGTTTTTT.